The 2 T cell receptor beta chains presented below share a single source sample, sequenced in a study of low-dose radiotherapy and immunotherapy resistance in tumors. Time point meaning: before trial treatment. First-strand cDNA used TRAV- and TRBV-specific primers, covering alpha and beta chains. Amplification of TCRs used a constant-region primer and V-primer adapter for approximately 18 PCR cycles. TCRdb called the reads again in MiXCR, with one record for every CDR3 protein. The repertoire consists of roughly 76,000 distinct CDR3 sequences, with 15% to 20% occurring once and the leading ten covering around 6.1%. The material was PBMCs, obtained before treatment. The source is a male donor with prostate cancer.

There are many counts of this clonotype. J is TRBJ2-6 and V is TRBV7-2, with D perhaps assigned TRBD1 or TRBD2 (5 bases each). Trimming removed 3 bases at V and 0 bases at J, with 9 bases between. Germline V gene sequence: CDR1 SGHTA, CDR2 FQGNSA. The CDR3 totals 16 residues. CDR3 DNA sequence: TGTGCCAGCAGCTTGGGGGAAAACTCTGGGGCCAACGTCCTGACTTTC. Amino acids: CASSLGENSGANVLTF.

This chain uses TRBV5-1 with TRBJ1-6; no clear D. CDR3 length equals 14 residues. V was clipped by 1 base and J by 7 bases, with 9 bases between them. In germline, CDR1 is SGHRS, CDR2 YFSETQ. This CDR3 reads CASSLRTENSPLHF. Written as DNA, the CDR3 is TGCGCCAGCAGCTTGAGGACGGAAAATTCACCCCTCCACTTT.